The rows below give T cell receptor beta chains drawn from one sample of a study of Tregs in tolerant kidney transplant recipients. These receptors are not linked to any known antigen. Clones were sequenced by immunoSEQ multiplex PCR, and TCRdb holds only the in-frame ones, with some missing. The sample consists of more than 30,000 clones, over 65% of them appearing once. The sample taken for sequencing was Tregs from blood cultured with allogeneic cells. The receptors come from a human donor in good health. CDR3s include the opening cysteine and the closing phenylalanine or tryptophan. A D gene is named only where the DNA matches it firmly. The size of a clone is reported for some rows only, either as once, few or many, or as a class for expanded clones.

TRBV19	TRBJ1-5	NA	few	CASSISASNQPQHF	TGTGCCAGTAGTATTTCCGCGAGCAATCAGCCCCAGCATTTT
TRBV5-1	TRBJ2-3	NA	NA	CASSFFPSAGGGFTDTQYF	TGCGCCAGCAGCTTCTTCCCAAGCGCCGGCGGGGGCTTCACAGATACGCAGTATTTT
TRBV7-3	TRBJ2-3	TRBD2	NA	CASSPGLAGDTQYF	TGTGCCAGCAGCCCCGGACTAGCCGGAGATACGCAGTATTTT
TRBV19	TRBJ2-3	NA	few	CASSIEGNTDTQYF	TGTGCCAGTAGTATTGAGGGAAACACAGATACGCAGTATTTT
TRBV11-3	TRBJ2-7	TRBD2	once	CASSVTLSGGTYEQYF	TGTGCCAGCAGCGTTACCCTTAGCGGGGGGACCTACGAGCAGTACTTC
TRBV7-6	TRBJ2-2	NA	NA	CASSFGGDTGELFF	TGTGCCAGCAGCTTCGGGGGTGACACCGGGGAGCTGTTTTTT
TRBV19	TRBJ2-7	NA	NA	CASSIVVRQGSYEQYF	TGTGCCAGTAGTATAGTAGTGCGGCAGGGCTCCTACGAGCAGTACTTC
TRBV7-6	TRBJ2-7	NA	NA	CASSSPDSFGEQYF	TGTGCCAGCAGCTCACCAGACAGTTTCGGGGAGCAGTACTTC
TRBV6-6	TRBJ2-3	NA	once	CASSYSNGGTDTQYF	TGTGCCAGCAGTTACTCGAACGGGGGCACAGATACGCAGTATTTT
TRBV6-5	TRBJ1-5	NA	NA	CASRPVSNQPQHF	TGTGCCAGCAGACCTGTCAGTAATCAGCCCCAGCATTTT
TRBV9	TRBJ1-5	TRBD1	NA	CASSARGTAYSNQPQHF	TGTGCCAGCAGCGCCCGAGGGACAGCCTATAGCAATCAGCCCCAGCATTTT
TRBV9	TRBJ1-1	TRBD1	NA	CASSGRDRGTEAFF	TGTGCCAGCAGCGGACGGGACAGGGGCACTGAAGCTTTCTTT
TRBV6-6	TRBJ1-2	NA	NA	CASSYRSGYTF	TGTGCCAGCAGTTACCGCTCTGGCTACACCTTC
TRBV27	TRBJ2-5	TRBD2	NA	CASSPTGLAGETQYF	TGTGCCAGCAGTCCGACGGGACTAGCGGGAGAGACCCAGTACTTC
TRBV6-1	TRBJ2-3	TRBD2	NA	CASGNGRFPDTQYF	TGTGCCAGCGGGAACGGGAGGTTCCCAGATACGCAGTATTTT
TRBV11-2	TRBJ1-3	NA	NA	CASSLDSWYPGNTIYF	TGTGCCAGCAGCTTAGATAGTTGGTATCCTGGAAACACCATATATTTT
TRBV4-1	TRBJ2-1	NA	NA	CASSQLLQAVGPREQFF	TGCGCCAGCAGCCAACTCCTCCAGGCGGTGGGGCCAAGAGAGCAGTTCTTC
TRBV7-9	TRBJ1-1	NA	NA	CASSGDGTMVAEAFF	TGTGCCAGCAGTGGGGACGGGACCATGGTGGCTGAAGCTTTCTTT
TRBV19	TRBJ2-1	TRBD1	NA	CASSITGGEQFF	TGTGCCAGTAGTATAACAGGGGGCGAGCAGTTCTTC
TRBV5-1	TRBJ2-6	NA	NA	CASSQAGANVLTF	TGCGCCAGCAGCCAGGCTGGGGCCAACGTCCTGACTTTC
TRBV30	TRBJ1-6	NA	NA	CAWSLRYGGRGQNSPLHF	TGTGCCTGGAGTCTCCGTTACGGGGGGCGGGGGCAGAATTCACCCCTCCACTTT
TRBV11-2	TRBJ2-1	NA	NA	CASRRVPGVSYNEQFF	TGTGCCAGCAGGAGGGTCCCAGGGGTCTCCTACAATGAGCAGTTCTTC
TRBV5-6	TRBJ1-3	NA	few	CASSLTGALRNTIYF	TGTGCCAGCAGCTTGACCGGGGCGCTACGGAACACCATATATTTT
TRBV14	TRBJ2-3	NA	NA	CASSAGTDTQYF	TGTGCCAGCAGCGCAGGCACAGATACGCAGTATTTT
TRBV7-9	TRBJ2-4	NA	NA	CASSLGGGTKNIQYF	TGTGCCAGCAGCTTAGGAGGGGGGACCAAAAACATTCAGTACTTC
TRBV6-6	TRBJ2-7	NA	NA	CASSYSPRTQTEQYF	TGTGCCAGCAGTTACTCCCCCAGGACCCAAACGGAGCAGTACTTC
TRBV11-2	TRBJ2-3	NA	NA	CASSPPGDTQYF	TGTGCCAGCAGCCCCCCGGGGGATACGCAGTATTTT
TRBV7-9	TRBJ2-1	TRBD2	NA	CASSLVGGGEQFF	TGTGCCAGCAGCTTAGTCGGGGGAGGGGAGCAGTTCTTC